This T cell receptor (beta chain) was sequenced for a study of blood T cell repertoires in COVID-19. About the study: PBMCs, B-cell-depleted T cells, or T cells provided the cDNA or gDNA that made up the material.

Seattle enrolled patients during active infection and tracked them longitudinally. Germline V gene data show CDR1 as MGHRA and CDR2 as YSYEKL. Deletions cut 3 bases from V and 4 bases from J, with 4 bases between. The length of the CDR3 is 11 residues. Authors' processing steps: The assay estimated nucleated cells by amplifying reference gene primers. Assay used: immunoSEQ multiplex PCR; TCRdb lists only in-frame clones, some missing. For V, J and clone size, that table is used; D and trimming come from the DNA. The sample has about 180,000 clones, 80% to 85% seen once; the top ten hold around 6.7%. The TCR sequence derives from a woman between 40 and 55 years old with COVID-19, enrolled during active disease. The V gene is TRBV4-1, the J gene TRBJ2-7, with no clear D. Sequenced: peripheral blood. CDR3: CASSHGYEQYF. The CDR3 nucleotides read TGCGCCAGCAGCCACGGGTACGAGCAGTACTTC.